Reported below is one T cell receptor beta chain. In this sample, this clonotype turned up many times. Its binding antigen is unknown. Base quality data are lacking; no much larger clone is found one base away. The data were taken from a study of CD8+CD57+ T cells in acquired aplastic anemia listed by TCRdb under 2018. General notes on the study: On average, sorted CD4+ and CD8+ cells yielded approximately 3 ug of extracted DNA, with a range of about 0.17 to 27.4 ug. A CD8+CD57+ expansion meant a frequency higher than the mean frequency seen in healthy subjects.

According to the germline V gene, CDR1 reads LGHNA and CDR2 reads YSLEER. Taken from cysteine to phenylalanine, the CDR3 has 14 residues. Only the CDR3 portion is preserved as DNA: 42 bases, with reading frame beginning at the first base. The trim is 4 bases for V and 3 bases for J, with a gap of 13 bases between the germline ends. Patients chosen for sequencing had shown expansion of CD8+CD57+ cells by flow cytometry. Every patient had a diagnosis of severe acquired aplastic anemia based on International Study of Aplastic Anemia and Agranulocytosis and Camitta criteria. No therapy had been received by the patients at the time of blood sampling. In this study, sorted CD4+ and CD8+ T cells from the blood of healthy subjects and of severe aplastic anemia patients had their TCR repertoires deep-sequenced. In the USA, patient enrollment took place under clinicaltrials.gov protocols 00001620, 01623167, 00001397, 00071045, 00081523 and 00961064. Ficoll-Paque density gradient centrifugation was used to isolate peripheral blood mononuclear cells. Before DNA extraction, CD4+ and CD8+ T cells were sorted by FACS or by magnetic beads.

Overall study outcomes, separate from this receptor: Around 30 CD8+ CDR3 sequences were shared between patients and controls but appeared highly expressed in patients and within their immunodominant clones. No significant difference in CD8+ Simpson's diversity was found between patients and healthy controls (P=0.060).

Genomic DNA was used as template for profiling of TCR beta VDJ combinations and CDR3 sequences. An Illumina HiSeq 2000 was the platform used for TCR repertoire sequencing. For the original study's pipeline: TRBV/TRBJ rearrangement plots, CDR3 size and DJ length profiles, and Simpson's diversity index were used to assess repertoires. Whichever DNA sequence was most abundant in the deep sequencing data was defined as the immunodominant clone. CDR3 amino acid sequences were screened for sharing across subjects and compared with published repertoires and the VDJdb database. TCRdb itself trimmed the public reads at Q25 with fastp, ran MiXCR and retained productive beta chains. Every entry covers one CDR3 protein and lists the most common genes and DNA from its rows. TCRdb, not the authors, supplied the V and J calls. For this sample the table gives about 58,000 distinct CDR3 sequences, of which roughly 60% were detected only once. The ten largest clones add up to around 15% of the sample.

This chain joins TRBV4-3 to TRBJ2-7; the D gene is perhaps TRBD2, from 6 matching bases. Source material: sorted CD4+, CD8+, or CD8+CD57+ T cells (not recorded which) from PBMCs. This TCR derives from a human donor with aplastic anemia. The bases read TGCGCCAGCAGCCCGGAGGGGAGGAGCTACGAGCAGTACTTC. Translated, this is CASSPEGRSYEQYF.